This section outlines one TCR beta chain sequence together with its context. Its antigen remains unidentified. Base qualities are not recorded, but no much larger clone differs from it by a single base. To sequence the TCRbeta CDR3 region, genomic DNA was isolated from the sorted cells. The immunoSEQ Assay was used for sequencing of TCRbeta CDR3 regions. TCRdb carries this immuneACCESS record with in-frame sequences only. Its versions omit some clonotypes, under half of them owing to an unresolved V gene in the studies checked, with the rest unexplained. The sample table shows roughly 60,000 clones, and approximately 85% are seen once. Clones ranked in the top ten supply around 3% of the sample. The trial excluded patients who had a history of autoimmune disease or were on systemic immunosuppression. Peripheral blood for TCR sequencing was drawn from every dose cohort at baseline, at cycle 4 day 1 and at cycle 7 day 1. The samples were taken from a phase I, first-in-human, multicenter, open-label dose-escalation trial of ivuxolimab. The trial enrolled adults with locally advanced or metastatic head and neck squamous cell, hepatocellular, melanoma or renal cell carcinoma. CD4+ and CD8+ T cells were sorted separately from peripheral blood before TCR sequencing.

The data were taken from a study of OX40 agonist ivuxolimab in advanced cancers. Study-level background: Ivuxolimab was an agonistic, fully human IgG2 monoclonal antibody directed against OX40 (CD134), a costimulatory receptor. Intravenous ivuxolimab was administered to patients every 2 weeks at six dose levels: 0.01, 0.1, 0.3, 1.5, 3 and 10 mg/kg. Of the roughly 51 patients in dose escalation, some 20 had hepatocellular carcinoma, some 15 had melanoma, 9 had renal cell carcinoma and 9 had head and neck cancer. A male proportion of approximately 83% and a mean age of approximately 62 years, ranging from roughly 23 to 90, were recorded for the dose-escalation cohort. Patients were allowed to have had prior anti-PD-1, anti-PD-L1 or anti-CTLA-4 therapy, and roughly two fifths of the dose-escalation patients had been treated with checkpoint inhibitors. Partial responses occurred in three dose-escalation patients, of whom one had hepatocellular carcinoma and two had cutaneous melanoma. Peripheral TCRbeta sequencing was intended to test whether TCR sequence diversity was altered and clonal T-cell expansion was caused by ivuxolimab. The monotherapy dose-escalation portion (N ≈ 52 patients) of the phase I ivuxolimab trial is reported in the paper. On the study overall, not on this receptor specifically: The antigen specificity of the peripheral T cells that underwent clonal expansion was not determined. After ivuxolimab, expanded clones were on average more numerous among CD8+ T cells than among CD4+ T cells. At doses of 0.1 to 3.0 mg/kg, clonal expansion of both CD4+ and CD8+ blood T cells was observed from baseline to week 6. Low levels of normalized T-cell clonal expansion were also seen in some nonresponding patients. In the 0.1-3.0 mg/kg groups, partial responders were among the patients with the lowest normalized peripheral clonal expansion, particularly in CD8+ T cells.

V is reduced by 0 bases and J by 3 bases, leaving a spacing of 5 bases between them. Including the terminal cysteine and phenylalanine, the CDR3 comprises 13 residues. Only the CDR3 DNA is retained, 39 bases long and in frame from the first base. The germline V gene (reference sequence) supplies CDR1 SSHAT and CDR2 FNYEAQ. The receptor comes from an adult with an advanced solid tumor such as melanoma, head and neck, liver or kidney cancer. The chain was built from TRBV7-7 and TRBJ2-5; there is no confident call for the D gene. The specimen was CD4+ or CD8+ T cells sorted from blood, collected in a trial of the OX40 agonist ivuxolimab. CDR3 loop: CASSLAAEETQYF. The DNA is as follows: TGTGCCAGCAGCTTAGCCGCGGAAGAGACCCAGTACTTC.